This TCR beta chain was recovered during a study of blood T cell repertoires in COVID-19. Study-level background: COVID-19 samples from acute and convalescent phases originated in the United States, Italy and Spain. PBMCs, B-cell-depleted T cells, or T cells provided the cDNA or gDNA that made up the material.

Study processing details: For nucleated cells, counts were estimated from reference gene primer amplification. Only in-frame clones appear in the TCRdb table, and some are missing; sequencing was by immunoSEQ multiplex PCR. From that table come the V and J calls and clone size; the DNA was used to work out D and trimming. Of a few hundred thousand clones listed, roughly nine tenths are singletons. Germline V gene lookup returns CDR1 MNHNY and CDR2 SVGAGI (reference sequence). V was clipped by 6 bases and J by 0 bases, with 10 bases between them. CDR3 length equals 14 residues. The receptor was isolated from a man aged 55 to 69 who had recovered from COVID-19. The chain employs TRBV6-6 and TRBJ2-3, with D tentatively TRBD1 (5 bases). Sequencing used peripheral blood. The CDR3 spells CASRRGGSTDTQYF. CDR3 coding DNA: TGTGCCAGCAGAAGGGGTGGTAGCACAGATACGCAGTATTTT.